Here is one T cell receptor beta chain with its context. The sample belongs to a study of OX40 agonist ivuxolimab in advanced cancers. Study at large: Antecedent anti-PD-1, anti-PD-L1 or anti-CTLA-4 therapy was permissible, with about 40% having received some.

Profiled with immunoSEQ multiplex PCR; TCRdb holds only in-frame clones, not every one. In the table there are some 68,000 clones, roughly 86% of which are singletons. Between the trimmed V and J ends, which lost 5 bases and 1 base, there was a span of 11 bases. Germline assignment: CDR1 SGHTA and CDR2 FQGNSA. The CDR3 is made up of 14 amino acids. The chain carries TRBV7-2 and TRBJ1-1, with D perhaps TRBD1 (5 bases). The TCR comes from an adult with an advanced solid tumor such as melanoma, head and neck, liver or kidney cancer. The sequences come from CD4+ or CD8+ T cells sorted from blood, collected in a trial of the OX40 agonist ivuxolimab. DNA of the CDR3: TGTGCCAGCAGCGTCTCCGGGACGAACACTGAAGCTTTCTTT. This translates into CASSVSGTNTEAFF.